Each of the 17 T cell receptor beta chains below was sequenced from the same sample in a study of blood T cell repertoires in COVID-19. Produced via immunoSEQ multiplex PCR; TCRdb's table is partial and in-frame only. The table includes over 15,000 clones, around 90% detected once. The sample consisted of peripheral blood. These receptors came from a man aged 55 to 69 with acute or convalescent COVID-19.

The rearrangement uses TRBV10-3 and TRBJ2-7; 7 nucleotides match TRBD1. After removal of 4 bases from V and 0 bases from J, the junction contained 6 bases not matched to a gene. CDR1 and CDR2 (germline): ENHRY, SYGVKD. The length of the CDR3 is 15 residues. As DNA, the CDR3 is TGTGCCATCAGTGGGGACAGTAGCCTCTCCTACGAGCAGTACTTC. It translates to CAISGDSSLSYEQYF.

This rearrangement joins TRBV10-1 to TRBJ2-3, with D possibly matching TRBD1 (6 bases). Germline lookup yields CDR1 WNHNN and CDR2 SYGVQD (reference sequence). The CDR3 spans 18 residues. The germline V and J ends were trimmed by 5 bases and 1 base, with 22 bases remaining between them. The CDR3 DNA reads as TGCGCCAGCAGTCCCGCCTCAGGGGCCGGAGTCGGCACAGATACGCAGTATTTT. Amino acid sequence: CASSPASGAGVGTDTQYF.

CDR3 region: CASSLQGDSGYTF. In DNA form, the CDR3 reads TGTGCCAGTAGTCTGCAGGGGGATAGTGGCTACACCTTC. The rearrangement uses TRBV19 and TRBJ1-2; TRBD1 aligns across 7 bases. With 5 bases clipped from V and 7 bases from J, the junction kept 7 bases outside the gene matches. This CDR3 region has 13 residues. Per germline, CDR1 LNHDA and CDR2 SQIVND (reference sequence).

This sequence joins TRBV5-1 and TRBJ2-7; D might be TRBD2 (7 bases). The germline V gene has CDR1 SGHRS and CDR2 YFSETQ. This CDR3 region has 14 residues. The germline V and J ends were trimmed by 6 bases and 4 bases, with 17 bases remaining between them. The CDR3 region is CASTPTGGWYEQYF. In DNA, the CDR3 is TGCGCCAGCACACCCACGGGGGGCTGGTACGAGCAGTACTTC. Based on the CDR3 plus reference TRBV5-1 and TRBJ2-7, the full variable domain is KAGVTQTPRYLIKTRGQQVTLSCSPISGHRSVSWYQQTPGQGLQFLFEYFSETQRNKGNFPGRFSGRQFSNSRSEMNVSTLELGDSALYLCASTPTGGWYEQYFGPGTRLTVT.

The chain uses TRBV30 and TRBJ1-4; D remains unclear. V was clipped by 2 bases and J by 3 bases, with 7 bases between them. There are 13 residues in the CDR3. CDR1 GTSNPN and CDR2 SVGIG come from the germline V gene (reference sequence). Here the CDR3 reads CAWSKPPNEKLFF. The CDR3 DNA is TGTGCCTGGAGTAAGCCCCCTAATGAAAAACTGTTTTTT.

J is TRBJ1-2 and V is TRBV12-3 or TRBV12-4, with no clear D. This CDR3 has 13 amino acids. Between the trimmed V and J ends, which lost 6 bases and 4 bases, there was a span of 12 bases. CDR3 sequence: CASSLGYGYGYTF. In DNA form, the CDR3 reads TGTGCCAGCAGCCTCGGTTATGGCTATGGCTACACCTTC.

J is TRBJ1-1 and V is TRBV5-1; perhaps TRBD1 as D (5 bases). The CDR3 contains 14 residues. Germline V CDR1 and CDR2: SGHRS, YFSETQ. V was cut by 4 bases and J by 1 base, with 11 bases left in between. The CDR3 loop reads CASSLRVSNTEAFF. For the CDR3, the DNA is TGCGCCAGCAGCCTCAGGGTATCGAACACTGAAGCTTTCTTT.

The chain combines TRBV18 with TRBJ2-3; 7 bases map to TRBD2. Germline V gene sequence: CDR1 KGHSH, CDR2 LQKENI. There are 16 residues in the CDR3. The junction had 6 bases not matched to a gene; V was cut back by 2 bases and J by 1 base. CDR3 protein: CASSPTLAERTDTQYF. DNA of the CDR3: TGTGCCAGCTCACCAACTCTAGCGGAACGCACAGATACGCAGTATTTT.

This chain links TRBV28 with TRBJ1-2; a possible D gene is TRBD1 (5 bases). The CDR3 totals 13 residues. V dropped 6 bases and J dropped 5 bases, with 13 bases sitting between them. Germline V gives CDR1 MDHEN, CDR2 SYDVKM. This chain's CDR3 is CASRAGTEYGYTF. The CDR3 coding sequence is TGTGCCAGCAGGGCCGGGACTGAGTATGGCTACACCTTC.

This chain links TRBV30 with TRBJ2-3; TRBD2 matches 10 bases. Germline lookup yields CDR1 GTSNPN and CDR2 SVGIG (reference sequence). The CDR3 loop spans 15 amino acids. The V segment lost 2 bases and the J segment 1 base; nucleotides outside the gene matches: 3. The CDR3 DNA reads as TGTGCCTGGAGTCCCCTAGCGGGGGGCACAGATACGCAGTATTTT. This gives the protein CAWSPLAGGTDTQYF.

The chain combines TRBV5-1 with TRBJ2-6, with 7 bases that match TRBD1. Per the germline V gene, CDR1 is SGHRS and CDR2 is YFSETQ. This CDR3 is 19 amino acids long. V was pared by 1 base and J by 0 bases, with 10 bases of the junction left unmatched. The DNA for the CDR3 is TGCGCCAGCAGCTTGACCCTAACAGGGGCACCCTCTGGGGCCAACGTCCTGACTTTC. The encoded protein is CASSLTLTGAPSGANVLTF.

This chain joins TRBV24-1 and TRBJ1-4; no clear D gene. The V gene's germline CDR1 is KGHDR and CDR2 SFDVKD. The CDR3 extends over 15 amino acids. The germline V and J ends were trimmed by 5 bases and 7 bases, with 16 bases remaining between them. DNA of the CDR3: TGTGCCACCAGTGCCGGCAGCGGGCTTATTGAAAAACTGTTTTTT. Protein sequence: CATSAGSGLIEKLFF.

The DNA for the CDR3 is TGTGCCAGCAGCACCCTTCCAGGCTACGAGCAGTACTTC. It is translated as CASSTLPGYEQYF. This chain connects TRBV21-1 to TRBJ2-7; the table's D call, TRBD1, was not checked against the DNA. TRBV21-1 corresponds to a pseudogene. The CDR3 contains 13 residues.

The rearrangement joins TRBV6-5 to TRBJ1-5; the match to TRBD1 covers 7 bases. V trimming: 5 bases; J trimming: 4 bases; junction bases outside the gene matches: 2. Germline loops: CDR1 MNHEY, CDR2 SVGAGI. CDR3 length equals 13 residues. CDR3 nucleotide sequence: TGTGCCAGCAGTAGACAGGGAAATCAGCCCCAGCATTTT. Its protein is CASSRQGNQPQHF.

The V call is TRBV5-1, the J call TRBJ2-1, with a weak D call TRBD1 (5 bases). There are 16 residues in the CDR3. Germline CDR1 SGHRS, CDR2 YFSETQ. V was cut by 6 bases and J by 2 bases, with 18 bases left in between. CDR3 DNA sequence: TGCGCCAGCACCATGGGCCTTGACAGAGCCTACAATGAGCAGTTCTTC. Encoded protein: CASTMGLDRAYNEQFF.

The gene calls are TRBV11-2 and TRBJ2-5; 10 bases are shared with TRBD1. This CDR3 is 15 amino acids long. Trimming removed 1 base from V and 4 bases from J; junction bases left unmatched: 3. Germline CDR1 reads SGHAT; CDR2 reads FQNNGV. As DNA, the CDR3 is TGTGCCAGCAGCTTAGGAGACAGGGGGCGAGAGACCCAGTACTTC. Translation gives CASSLGDRGRETQYF. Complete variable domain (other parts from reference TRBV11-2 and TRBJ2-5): EAGVAQSPRYKIIEKRQSVAFWCNPISGHATLYWYQQILGQGPKLLIQFQNNGVVDDSQLPKDRFSAERLKGVDSTLKIQPAKLEDSAVYLCASSLGDRGRETQYFGPGTRLLVL.

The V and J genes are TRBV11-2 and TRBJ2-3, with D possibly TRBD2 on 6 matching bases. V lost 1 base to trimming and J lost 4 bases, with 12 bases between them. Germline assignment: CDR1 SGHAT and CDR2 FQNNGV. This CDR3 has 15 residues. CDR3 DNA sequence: TGTGCCAGCAGCTTAGGGGGCGGAGGGGCAGATACGCAGTATTTT. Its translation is CASSLGGGGADTQYF.